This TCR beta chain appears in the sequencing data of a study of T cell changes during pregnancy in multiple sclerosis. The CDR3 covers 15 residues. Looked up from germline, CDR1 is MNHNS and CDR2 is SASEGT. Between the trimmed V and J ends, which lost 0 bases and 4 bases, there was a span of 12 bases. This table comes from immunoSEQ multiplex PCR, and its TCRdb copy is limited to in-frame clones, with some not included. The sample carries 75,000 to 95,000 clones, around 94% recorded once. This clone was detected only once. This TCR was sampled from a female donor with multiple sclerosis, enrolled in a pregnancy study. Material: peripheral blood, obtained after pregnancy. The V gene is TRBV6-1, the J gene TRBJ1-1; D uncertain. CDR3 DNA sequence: TGTGCCAGCAGTGAAGCGTGGCTTAGCTTCACTGAAGCTTTCTTT. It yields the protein CASSEAWLSFTEAFF.